These T cell receptor beta chains were read from a single sample in a study of T cell responses to AZD1222 COVID-19 vaccine. The method was immunoSEQ multiplex PCR; TCRdb's version includes in-frame clones alone and lacks a portion of them. Of around 130,000 clones listed, around 88% are singletons. This sample comprised peripheral blood, obtained on day 0 of AZD1222 vaccination. Source of these receptors: an adult in good health. Both conserved end residues are part of each CDR3. A D gene is named only where the DNA matches it firmly. Size is stated for part of the rows, as once, few or many counts, or as a class when the clone is expanded.

TRBJ2-6 TRBV2 NA NA CASRIMGRSSGANVLTF TGTGCCAGCAGGATAATGGGACGGTCGTCTGGGGCCAACGTCCTGACTTTC
TRBJ2-1 TRBV5-4 few NA CASSLARNEQFF TGTGCCAGCAGCTTGGCGCGCAATGAGCAGTTCTTC
TRBJ2-2 TRBV19 NA TRBD1 CASRADRGVTGELFF TGTGCCAGTAGGGCGGACAGGGGAGTCACCGGGGAGCTGTTTTTT
TRBJ1-1 TRBV28 NA TRBD1 CASSTDRENTEAFF TGTGCCAGCAGTACCGACAGGGAGAACACTGAAGCTTTCTTT
TRBJ1-5 TRBV7-3 NA NA CASSTHSTANQPQHF TGTGCCAGCAGCACACATTCGACCGCCAATCAGCCCCAGCATTTT
TRBJ1-3 TRBV4-3 NA NA CASSQDNSGNTIYF TGCGCCAGCAGCCAGGACAACTCTGGAAACACCATATATTTT
TRBJ2-4 TRBV7-2 NA NA CASSLAGGAKNIQYF TGTGCCAGCAGCTTAGCAGGGGGAGCCAAAAACATTCAGTACTTC
TRBJ1-6 TRBV27 NA NA CASRWQGYYNSPLHF TGTGCCAGCAGGTGGCAGGGATACTATAATTCACCCCTCCACTTT
TRBJ2-7 TRBV11-2 NA TRBD1 CASSLLQGAVGYEQYF TGTGCCAGCAGCTTACTCCAGGGGGCGGTCGGCTACGAGCAGTACTTC
TRBJ2-1 TRBV5-4 NA TRBD2 CASSLGVAGALEEQFF TGTGCCAGCAGCCTCGGGGTAGCGGGAGCGCTGGAGGAGCAGTTCTTC
TRBJ1-5 TRBV10-2 NA NA CASRDTRRDNQPQHF TGCGCCAGCAGGGACACTCGGCGAGACAATCAGCCCCAGCATTTT
TRBJ2-7 TRBV11-2 NA TRBD1 CASSLDPGGTYEQYF TGTGCCAGCAGCTTAGACCCAGGGGGTACCTACGAGCAGTACTTC
TRBJ1-2 TRBV19 NA NA CASSIDAQGWYGYTF TGTGCCAGTAGTATAGATGCACAGGGTTGGTATGGCTACACCTTC
TRBJ1-1 TRBV4-3 NA NA CASSQDRRGRLAFF TGCGCCAGCAGCCAAGATCGGAGGGGCAGATTGGCTTTCTTT
TRBJ2-1 TRBV5-4 NA TRBD2 CASSLVAGGYNEQFF TGTGCCAGCAGCTTGGTAGCGGGAGGTTACAATGAGCAGTTCTTC
TRBJ1-6 TRBV19 NA TRBD1 CASSMDRGLPPLHF TGTGCCAGTAGTATGGACAGGGGGCTTCCCCCCCTCCACTTT
TRBJ2-7 TRBV29-1 NA TRBD2 CSVARTSGYEQYF TGCAGCGTTGCTAGGACTAGCGGCTACGAGCAGTACTTC
TRBJ2-2 TRBV4-1 once NA CASSQEPATLNTGELFF TGCGCCAGCAGCCAAGAGCCAGCCACCCTGAACACCGGGGAGCTGTTTTTT
TRBJ2-1 TRBV27 NA TRBD2 CASSFSRAGGVNEQFF TGTGCCAGCAGTTTCTCCAGAGCGGGAGGCGTCAATGAGCAGTTCTTC
TRBJ2-1 TRBV27 NA NA CASSGGLVGNEQFF TGTGCCAGCAGCGGAGGGCTCGTGGGCAATGAGCAGTTCTTC
TRBJ1-6 TRBV28 NA NA CASKEDNSPLHF TGTGCCAGCAAGGAGGATAATTCACCCCTCCACTTT
TRBJ2-1 TRBV7-9 many NA CASSTYYEQFF TGTGCCAGCAGCACTTACTATGAGCAGTTCTTC
TRBJ1-3 TRBV29-1 NA NA CSGSVGGLAGNTIYF TGCAGCGGCAGTGTCGGGGGGCTAGCTGGAAACACCATATATTTT
TRBJ1-2 TRBV15 NA NA CATSRGRGALNYGYTF TGTGCCACCAGCAGAGGGCGAGGGGCGCTTAACTATGGCTACACCTTC
TRBJ2-3 TRBV28 NA NA CASSLGRDRRTDTQYF TGTGCCAGCAGTTTAGGGAGGGACAGGCGCACAGATACGCAGTATTTT
TRBJ1-6 TRBV12-3/TRBV12-4 NA NA CASSLDERTLHF TGTGCCAGCAGTTTAGATGAGAGGACCCTCCACTTT
TRBJ1-2 TRBV3-1/TRBV3-2 NA TRBD1 CASSPRTGVGGYTF TGTGCCAGCAGCCCGAGGACAGGGGTAGGTGGCTACACCTTC
TRBJ2-1 TRBV29-1 NA TRBD2 CSGVAGETYNEQFF TGCAGCGGGGTAGCGGGAGAGACCTACAATGAGCAGTTCTTC
TRBJ1-6 TRBV3-1/TRBV3-2 NA TRBD1 CASSRDSNSPLHF TGTGCCAGCAGCCGGGACAGTAATTCACCCCTCCACTTT
TRBJ2-7 TRBV10-3 once NA CATTGILRERNEQYF TGTGCCACCACTGGCATACTGAGGGAGCGGAACGAGCAGTACTTC
TRBJ1-4 TRBV20-1 NA NA CSASQRGEKLFF TGCAGTGCTAGTCAGCGGGGAGAAAAACTGTTTTTT
TRBJ2-7 TRBV30 NA NA CAFRGSMYEQYF TGTGCCTTTAGGGGGTCAATGTACGAGCAGTACTTC
TRBJ2-1 TRBV9 NA NA CASSYSGYNEQFF TGTGCCAGCAGCTATAGCGGATACAATGAGCAGTTCTTC
TRBJ1-2 TRBV6-1 NA NA CASSEAILGSYGYTF TGTGCCAGCAGTGAAGCCATACTTGGCAGCTATGGCTACACCTTC
TRBJ2-1 TRBV21-1 NA NA CASSIRQGKRGSSYNEQFF TGTGCCAGCAGCATCCGACAGGGGAAGCGGGGGAGCTCCTACAATGAGCAGTTCTTC
TRBJ1-3 TRBV9 NA NA CASSVDSGNTIYF TGTGCCAGCAGCGTAGATTCTGGAAACACCATATATTTT
TRBJ1-1 TRBV5-4 NA TRBD1 CASSLGGQGSNTEAFF TGTGCCAGCAGCTTGGGCGGACAGGGGTCGAACACTGAAGCTTTCTTT
TRBJ2-3 TRBV6-5 NA NA CASSRRTAEDTQYF TGTGCCAGCAGTAGACGGACAGCGGAAGATACGCAGTATTTT
TRBJ2-3 TRBV7-2 NA TRBD2 CASSPMRAGATDTQYF TGTGCCAGCAGCCCGATGAGGGCGGGAGCCACAGATACGCAGTATTTT
TRBJ2-2 TRBV6-2/TRBV6-3 NA NA CASSTFRGANTGELFF TGTGCCAGCAGTACATTCAGGGGCGCGAACACCGGGGAGCTGTTTTTT
TRBJ1-2 TRBV9 NA NA CASSAQTGLYGYTF TGTGCCAGCAGCGCACAGACAGGACTCTATGGCTACACCTTC
TRBJ1-3 TRBV9 NA NA CASSVGRGGPSGNTIYF TGTGCCAGCAGCGTAGGTCGGGGGGGACCCTCTGGAAACACCATATATTTT
TRBJ2-1 TRBV24-1 NA NA CATSVGHSSYNEQFF TGTGCCACCAGTGTAGGGCATAGCTCCTACAATGAGCAGTTCTTC
TRBJ2-1 TRBV27 few TRBD2 CASRGLAGGPLHEQFF TGTGCCAGCAGGGGACTAGCGGGAGGGCCTTTGCATGAGCAGTTCTTC
TRBJ1-1 TRBV6-5 once NA CASSRGSEAFF TGTGCCAGCAGTCGCGGCTCTGAAGCTTTCTTT
TRBJ2-7 TRBV19 NA TRBD1 CASSLVGTGLTYEQYF TGTGCCAGTAGTTTAGTAGGGACAGGGTTAACCTACGAGCAGTACTTC
TRBJ1-2 TRBV6-5 NA TRBD1 CASTLGQTIYGYTF TGTGCCAGCACCCTGGGACAGACGATCTATGGCTACACCTTC
TRBJ2-1 TRBV4-1 NA NA CASSQFNTEEQFF TGCGCCAGCAGCCAATTCAATACAGAGGAGCAGTTCTTC
TRBJ1-1 TRBV10-3 NA TRBD1 CAIRWDRGNTEAFF TGTGCCATCAGATGGGACAGGGGTAACACTGAAGCTTTCTTT
TRBJ1-2 TRBV28 NA NA CASSPGGYGYTF TGTGCCAGCAGCCCGGGGGGCTATGGCTACACCTTC
TRBJ1-5 TRBV30 NA NA CAWSTGDGQPQHF TGTGCCTGGAGTACGGGGGACGGTCAGCCCCAGCATTTT
TRBJ2-3 TRBV27 NA NA CASSLLGTGNTQYF TGTGCCAGCAGTTTATTGGGGACCGGGAATACGCAGTATTTT
TRBJ1-4 TRBV7-2 few NA CASSLVKYSEKLFF TGTGCCAGCAGCTTAGTAAAGTATAGTGAAAAACTGTTTTTT